These 30 T cell receptor beta chains were sequenced from one sample in a study of blood T cell repertoires in COVID-19. Generated by immunoSEQ multiplex PCR, the TCRdb table keeps only in-frame clones and is missing some. Of 270,000 or so clones in the sample, around four fifths are singletons; the top ten hold roughly 10%. Material for sequencing was peripheral blood. These receptors came from a woman aged 50 to 60 who had recovered from COVID-19.

The rearrangement links TRBV6-2 or TRBV6-3 to TRBJ2-1; 11 bases map to TRBD2. The germline gives CDR1 MNHEY, CDR2 SVGEGT. The junction had 6 bases not matched to a gene; V was cut back by 0 bases and J by 14 bases. The CDR3 runs to 14 residues. The CDR3 coding sequence is TGTGCCAGCAGTTACTCGACTAGCGGGGATAAGGAGTTCTTC. It yields the protein CASSYSTSGDKEFF.

This sequence joins TRBV30 and TRBJ1-5; no firm D call. Trimming cost V 4 bases and J 9 bases, with 19 bases left between them. CDR3 length: 14 amino acids. CDR1 and CDR2 from the germline V gene are GTSNPN and SVGIG (reference sequence). The CDR3 spells CAWMAATSVGPQHF. Written as DNA, the CDR3 is TGTGCCTGGATGGCGGCGACTTCCGTAGGGCCCCAGCATTTT. Combining the CDR3 with reference TRBV30 and TRBJ1-5 gives the whole variable domain SQTIHQWPATLVQPVGSPLSLECTVEGTSNPNLYWYRQAAGRGLQLLFYSVGIGQISSEVPQNLSASRPQDRQFILSSKKLLLSDSGFYLCAWMAATSVGPQHFGDGTRLSIL.

The chain recombines TRBV28 with TRBJ1-5; possible D gene TRBD1, 6 bases. Germline loops: CDR1 MDHEN, CDR2 SYDVKM. Between the trimmed V and J ends, which lost 6 bases and 3 bases, there was a span of 12 bases. The CDR3 is 14 residues long. The CDR3 is CASSEGHYNQPQHF. The CDR3, as DNA: TGTGCCAGCAGCGAGGGACATTACAATCAGCCCCAGCATTTT.

The rearrangement joins TRBV12-3 or TRBV12-4 to TRBJ2-7; D is possibly TRBD1 (6 bases). V was shortened by 6 bases and J by 5 bases, with 8 bases between the two germline ends. The CDR3 is made up of 11 amino acids. CDR3: CASRQGNEQYF. Here the CDR3 DNA reads TGTGCCAGCAGACAGGGTAACGAGCAGTACTTC.

The chain is built from TRBV6-1 and TRBJ2-1; TRBD1 aligns across 11 bases. V lost 0 bases to trimming and J lost 3 bases; unmatched junction nucleotides: 4. Germline CDR1 and CDR2: MNHNS and SASEGT. The CDR3 is made up of 17 amino acids. The chain's CDR3 is CASSEAGTGGYYNEQFF. In DNA form, the CDR3 reads TGTGCCAGCAGTGAAGCTGGGACAGGGGGTTACTACAATGAGCAGTTCTTC.

The chain uses TRBV5-1 and TRBJ1-2, with 12 nucleotides matching TRBD1. The CDR3 has 16 residues. The germline V gene encodes CDR1 SGHRS and CDR2 YFSETQ. V gave up 4 bases and J gave up 8 bases; unmatched junction bases: 12. The CDR3 protein is CASSQGPGQGAAGYTF. The CDR3 bases are TGCGCCAGCAGCCAAGGACCGGGACAGGGGGCTGCAGGCTACACCTTC.

The chain couples TRBV19 to TRBJ2-5; a weak D match, TRBD1 (6 bases). Germline values: CDR1 LNHDA, CDR2 SQIVND (reference sequence). The germline V and J ends were trimmed by 4 bases and 3 bases, with 15 bases remaining between them. CDR3 length: 15 amino acids. CDR3 amino acids: CASSTLQGSEETQYF. CDR3 nucleotides: TGTGCCAGTAGTACTCTACAGGGCTCCGAAGAGACCCAGTACTTC.

This clone was seen only a few times. The chain uses TRBV15 and TRBJ1-4; D is unclear. The CDR3 has 14 residues. Trimming stripped 1 base from V and 5 bases from J, with 8 bases between. Germline assignment: CDR1 LNHNV and CDR2 YYDKDF (reference sequence). The CDR3 sequence is CATSRVQNNEKLFF. For the CDR3, the DNA is TGTGCCACCAGCAGAGTCCAGAACAATGAAAAACTGTTTTTT. Based on the CDR3 plus reference TRBV15 and TRBJ1-4, the full variable domain is DAMVIQNPRYQVTQFGKPVTLSCSQTLNHNVMYWYQQKSSQAPKLLFHYYDKDFNNEADTPDNFQSRRPNTSFCFLDIRSPGLGDTAMYLCATSRVQNNEKLFFGSGTQLSVL.

The V and J genes are TRBV28 and TRBJ1-2; 12 bases agree with TRBD1. The CDR3 contains 17 residues. The junction had 9 bases not matched to a gene; V was cut back by 3 bases and J by 4 bases. Germline lookup yields CDR1 MDHEN and CDR2 SYDVKM. The CDR3 region has the DNA TGTGCCAGCAGTTTCTCCGGGACAGGGGGCGCGAGCTATGGCTACACCTTC. Protein product: CASSFSGTGGASYGYTF.

The chain is built from TRBV7-6 and TRBJ2-6; D not resolved. The length of the CDR3 is 16 residues. The germline gives CDR1 SGHVS, CDR2 FNYEAQ. V was cut by 5 bases and J by 4 bases, with 15 bases left in between. CDR3 nucleotide sequence: TGTGCCAGCAGCAACCGAGGCCAGCTAGGGGCCAACGTCCTGACTTTC. Translated, it gives CASSNRGQLGANVLTF.

The chain combines TRBV7-9 with TRBJ1-6; D perhaps matches TRBD1 (6 bases). Trimming removed 2 bases from V and 9 bases from J, with 17 bases in between. Germline V gene lookup returns CDR1 SEHNR and CDR2 FQNEAQ (reference sequence). This CDR3 is built from 16 residues. This CDR3 reads CASSLFVGGQGSPLHF. The DNA of the CDR3 is TGTGCCAGCAGCTTATTCGTCGGGGGGCAAGGTTCACCCCTCCACTTT.

The V and J genes are TRBV7-2 and TRBJ2-1; 13 bases line up with TRBD2. V shed 0 bases, J shed 15 bases, and the junction held 11 bases outside the gene matches. CDR3 size: 16 residues. Germline V gene sequence: CDR1 SGHTA, CDR2 FQGNSA. CDR3 DNA sequence: TGTGCCAGCAGCTTAGCCGGACTAGCGGGAGCCCGTCGTTGGTTCTTC. Translating it yields CASSLAGLAGARRWFF.

About this clone itself: Other DNA sequences from this sample encode an identical CDR3 as well. This chain uses TRBV7-9 with TRBJ1-5; the D gene is possibly TRBD1 (6 bases). CDR3 length: 13 amino acids. V was cut by 3 bases and J by 5 bases, with 8 bases left in between. Per germline, CDR1 SEHNR and CDR2 FQNEAQ (reference sequence). This chain's CDR3 is CASSLTGDQPQHF. DNA for the CDR3: TGTGCCAGCAGCTTGACAGGTGATCAGCCCCAGCATTTT. The full variable domain, completed using reference TRBV7-9 and TRBJ1-5, is DTGVSQNPRHKITKRGQNVTFRCDPISEHNRLYWYRQTLGQGPEFLTYFQNEAQLEKSRLLSDRFSAERPKGSFSTLEIQRTEQGDSAMYLCASSLTGDQPQHFGDGTRLSIL.

The chain joins TRBV5-1 to TRBJ2-2, with D tentatively TRBD1 (6 bases). Germline V gives CDR1 SGHRS, CDR2 YFSETQ. There are 15 residues in the CDR3. V gave up 1 base and J gave up 6 bases, with 13 bases separating them. CDR3 protein: CASSLMGAGPGELFF. The CDR3 DNA reads TGCGCCAGCAGCTTGATGGGGGCAGGCCCCGGGGAGCTGTTTTTT.

The chain employs TRBV7-9 and TRBJ2-3; a weak D match, TRBD1 (6 bases). Germline CDR1 SEHNR, CDR2 FQNEAQ (reference sequence). The length of the CDR3 is 16 residues. V was cut by 3 bases and J by 3 bases, with 16 bases left in between. The CDR3 region has the DNA TGTGCCAGCAGCTTGGGGGCGAATTATGCGACAGATACGCAGTATTTT. This encodes CASSLGANYATDTQYF.

The V call is TRBV11-1, the J call TRBJ2-7, with 7 bases aligning to TRBD1. The CDR3 consists of 15 residues. Losses at the gene ends were 2 bases for V and 2 bases for J; bases not matched to a gene: 6. Germline values: CDR1 SGHAT, CDR2 FQDESV (reference sequence). In DNA form, the CDR3 reads TGTGCCAGCAGCTTATCCGGGACAGCGACCTACGAGCAGTACTTC. Translated: CASSLSGTATYEQYF.

This clone has just one count. The rearrangement joins TRBV27 to TRBJ2-7, with 10 bases aligning to TRBD2. The CDR3 covers 14 residues. The V segment lost 8 bases and the J segment 6 bases; nucleotides outside the gene matches: 10. Germline CDR1 and CDR2: MNHEY and SMNVEV (reference sequence). CDR3 protein: CASRGLAEGGEQYF. The CDR3 DNA sequence: TGTGCCAGCCGAGGACTAGCGGAGGGGGGCGAGCAGTACTTC.

The chain links TRBV5-6 to TRBJ1-3; D might be TRBD1 (5 bases). Trimming removed 4 bases at V and 4 bases at J, with 18 bases between. The length of the CDR3 is 16 residues. Per the germline V gene, CDR1 is SGHDT and CDR2 is YYEEEE. The CDR3 region is CASSHWRGRFGNTIYF. CDR3 DNA sequence: TGTGCCAGCAGCCACTGGCGGGGGAGATTCGGAAACACCATATATTTT.

This rearrangement joins TRBV3-1 (or the pseudogene TRBV3-2) to TRBJ1-5, with 7 bases that match TRBD1. The V and J ends lost 1 base and 3 bases, in that order; junction bases with no gene match: 3. CDR3 length equals 15 residues. Germline CDR1 is LGHDT and CDR2 is YNNKEL (reference sequence). The CDR3 DNA reads as TGTGCCAGCAGCCAAGGCGGGACAGTCAATCAGCCCCAGCATTTT. It yields the protein CASSQGGTVNQPQHF.

This clone was counted ten times or more. The V gene is TRBV28, the J gene TRBJ2-7; 12 bases match TRBD1. The CDR3 length is 16 residues. CDR1 and CDR2 (germline): MDHEN, SYDVKM. Trimming took 6 bases from V and 2 from J; bases not matched to a gene: 8. CDR3 loop: CASRGDRGHRPYEQYF. The CDR3 DNA reads as TGTGCCAGCAGAGGGGACAGGGGGCATAGGCCCTACGAGCAGTACTTC.

The V call is TRBV18, the J call TRBJ2-7; D might be TRBD1 (5 bases). Germline loops: CDR1 KGHSH, CDR2 LQKENI. Trimming took 2 bases from V and 3 from J, leaving 14 bases between them. The CDR3 sequence is 15 residues long. The CDR3 is CASSPTTERVYEQYF. The DNA for the CDR3 is TGTGCCAGCTCACCAACGACAGAAAGGGTCTACGAGCAGTACTTC.

The J gene is TRBJ2-7, the V gene TRBV28; 10 bases are shared with TRBD2. The CDR3 totals 16 residues. With 2 bases clipped from V and 1 base from J, the junction kept 5 bases outside the gene matches. Germline CDR1 is MDHEN and CDR2 is SYDVKM. The CDR3 region has the DNA TGTGCCAGCAGTTTACCTAGCGGGGGCCTATCCTACGAGCAGTACTTC. Its translation: CASSLPSGGLSYEQYF.

The genes are TRBV4-3 and TRBJ2-6; D remains unclear. The germline CDR1 and CDR2 sequences are LGHNA and YSLEER. V lost 4 bases to trimming and J lost 3 bases, with 10 bases between them. There are 15 residues in the CDR3. As DNA, the CDR3 is TGCGCCAGCAGCCCCGCATCGGGTGGGGCCAACGTCCTGACTTTC. Protein: CASSPASGGANVLTF.

V gene TRBV27 combines with J gene TRBJ2-6; a weak D match, TRBD1 (6 bases). Germline V gene lookup returns CDR1 MNHEY and CDR2 SMNVEV (reference sequence). V was cut by 4 bases and J by 0 bases, with 16 bases left in between. The CDR3 is 18 residues long. The chain's CDR3 is CASSYRGTTGSGANVLTF. The CDR3 coding sequence is TGTGCCAGCAGTTACCGAGGGACAACGGGCTCTGGGGCCAACGTCCTGACTTTC.

The chain combines TRBV14 with TRBJ1-3; no definite D call. Looked up from germline, CDR1 is SGHDN and CDR2 is FVKESK. This CDR3 has 12 residues. The ends were cut back, 4 bases at V and 7 bases at J, with 8 bases in the middle. CDR3 coding DNA: TGTGCCAGCAGCCCGTCCAGGAACACCATATATTTT. Its translation is CASSPSRNTIYF.

The chain couples TRBV11-1 to TRBJ2-5, with TRBD1 as a possible D gene (6 bases). The germline V and J ends were trimmed by 1 base and 4 bases, with 13 bases remaining between them. Germline CDR1 SGHAT, CDR2 FQDESV (reference sequence). The CDR3 runs 15 residues. CDR3 loop: CASSLGTARGETQYF. The CDR3 bases are TGTGCCAGCAGCTTAGGGACAGCTCGGGGAGAGACCCAGTACTTC.

The gene calls are TRBV6-5 and TRBJ2-6, with a tentative D call TRBD1 (6 bases). V shed 10 bases and J shed 1 base, with 11 bases lying between them. CDR1 MNHEY and CDR2 SVGAGI come from the germline V gene. The CDR3 is 14 residues long. The DNA for the CDR3 is TGTGCCACCCCACAGGGATCTGGGGCCAACGTCCTGACTTTC. This codes for CATPQGSGANVLTF.

V gene TRBV10-3 combines with J gene TRBJ1-2; TRBD1 agrees at 10 bases. The V gene end was trimmed by 9 bases and the J gene end by 8 bases; junction bases not matched to a gene: 9. From germline, CDR1 is ENHRY and CDR2 SYGVKD. CDR3 length: 13 residues. In DNA form, the CDR3 reads TGTGCCATTGAGCGACAGGGGGCGCGAGGCTACACCTTC. Amino acid sequence: CAIERQGARGYTF.

J is TRBJ2-7 and V is TRBV19, with 14 bases that match TRBD2. Unmatched junction bases numbered 13, after V lost 7 bases and J lost 5 bases. This CDR3 spans 17 amino acids. From germline, CDR1 is LNHDA and CDR2 SQIVND (reference sequence). CDR3 sequence (DNA): TGTGCCAGTACCCGCCAAACCGGGACTAGCGGGAGAAACGAGCAGTACTTC. As protein: CASTRQTGTSGRNEQYF.

This chain joins TRBV4-1 and TRBJ1-1, with a tentative D call TRBD1 (5 bases). Looked up from germline, CDR1 is MGHRA and CDR2 is YSYEKL. Between the trimmed V and J ends, which lost 2 bases and 0 bases, there was a span of 16 bases. The CDR3 is made up of 17 amino acids. CDR3 nucleotides: TGCGCCAGCAGCCAACCATGGGCTTTGGACATGAACACTGAAGCTTTCTTT. It encodes CASSQPWALDMNTEAFF.